The 7 T cell receptor beta chains given below trace back to one sample, sequenced in a study of regulatory T cells in long-lasting Graves disease. Arm-PCR with iRepertoire HTBI primers amplified the CDR3 regions for these TCR beta libraries. Each CDR3 protein is one row after TCRdb ran MiXCR on the multiplex PCR reads. The data contain more than 450,000 distinct CDR3 sequences, around 15% of them singletons. Indicated time point: newly diagnosed GD, antithyroid drugs for less than 3 months. Extracted RNA from PBMCs served as the source of the TCR library. The data also belong to a second study, concerning T cells in Graves' hyperthyroidism and ophthalmopathy.

The source material was peripheral blood mononuclear cells (PBMCs), sampled at new diagnosis, from a patient treated with antithyroid drugs. The receptor source for this set is a man aged 35-49 years with Graves disease.

This clonotype has just a few counts. The V gene is TRBV4-2, the J gene TRBJ1-1, with D perhaps matching TRBD1 (6 bases). V lost 1 base to trimming and J lost 4 bases, with 10 bases between them. CDR3 length equals 14 residues. Germline V gives CDR1 LGHNA, CDR2 YNFKEQ. This chain's CDR3 is CASSQAKGVTEAFF. The CDR3 region has the DNA TGTGCCAGCAGCCAAGCTAAGGGGGTCACTGAAGCTTTCTTT.

This clonotype has ten or more counts. The chain employs TRBV27 and TRBJ1-5; TRBD1 matches 8 bases. The germline V gene encodes CDR1 MNHEY and CDR2 SMNVEV (reference sequence). The V segment lost 5 bases and the J segment 7 bases; nucleotides outside the gene matches: 7. The CDR3 covers 14 residues. In nucleotides, the CDR3 is TGTGCCAGCAGTCCCAGCAGGGGGCTCCAGCCCCAGCATTTT. It is translated as CASSPSRGLQPQHF.

This clonotype was counted many times. V usage is TRBV28 and J usage is TRBJ1-4, with D possibly matching TRBD1 (5 bases). The V end was cut by 6 bases, the J end by 0 bases, with 20 bases between. The germline CDR1 and CDR2 sequences are MDHEN and SYDVKM. The CDR3 runs to 18 residues. CDR3 coding DNA: TGTGCCAGCAGAATCCCTGTGACAGACCCCACAACTAATGAAAAACTGTTTTTT. Protein: CASRIPVTDPTTNEKLFF. The complete variable domain, with remaining parts taken from reference TRBV28 and TRBJ1-4, reads DVKVTQSSRYLVKRTGEKVFLECVQDMDHENMFWYRQDPGLGLRLIYFSYDVKMKEKGDIPEGYSVSREKKERFSLILESASTNQTSMYLCASRIPVTDPTTNEKLFFGSGTQLSVL.

This chain links TRBV30 with TRBJ2-7; D possibly matches TRBD1 or TRBD2 (6 bases each). There are 12 residues in the CDR3. The V end was cut by 5 bases, the J end by 2 bases, with 10 bases between. From germline, CDR1 is GTSNPN and CDR2 SVGIG (reference sequence). As DNA, the CDR3 is TGTGCCTGGGAGGGGGGCGCCTACGAGCAGTACTTC. It encodes CAWEGGAYEQYF.

This clonotype was counted many times. The chain has TRBV11-2 and TRBJ2-7; D perhaps matches TRBD2 (5 bases). V was trimmed by 2 bases and J by 0 bases, leaving 11 bases between them. In germline, CDR1 is SGHAT, CDR2 FQNNGV. The CDR3 extends over 15 amino acids. The CDR3 here is CASSLNERFSYEQYF. As DNA, the CDR3 is TGTGCCAGCAGCTTAAACGAGCGGTTCTCCTACGAGCAGTACTTC.

This clonotype was recorded a few times. The rearrangement uses TRBV6-5 and TRBJ1-2, with D maybe TRBD1 (5 bases). Germline CDR1 and CDR2: MNHEY and SVGAGI. V was clipped by 2 bases and J by 2 bases, with 9 bases between them. The CDR3 covers 14 residues. The CDR3 here is CASSYRAGNYGYTF. The CDR3 bases are TGTGCCAGCAGTTACAGGGCAGGGAACTATGGCTACACCTTC.

This clonotype was recorded a few times. The genes are TRBV5-1 and TRBJ2-1; 12 positions match TRBD2. Germline CDR1 is SGHRS and CDR2 is YFSETQ. The junction had 10 bases not matched to a gene; V was cut back by 0 bases and J by 9 bases. This CDR3 contains 17 residues. CDR3 protein: CASSLERLAGDVAEQFF. DNA for the CDR3: TGCGCCAGCAGCTTGGAGAGACTAGCGGGAGATGTAGCTGAGCAGTTCTTC.